Shown below are 32 T cell receptor beta chains from a single sample sequenced in a study of cytomegalovirus exposure and HLA in healthy donors. PCR used 60 Vbeta primers and 13 Jbeta primers. Some clones are missing from TCRdb's copy, which holds only in-frame ones; the method was immunoSEQ multiplex PCR. Here the sample spans 180,000 or so clones, approximately 85% being singletons. The sample consisted of PBMCs. The source is a man aged 18 to 30 in good health and CMV-seropositive.

The genes are TRBV5-1 and TRBJ2-1, with a tentative D call TRBD1 (5 bases). The CDR3 extends over 15 amino acids. Germline CDR1 and CDR2: SGHRS and YFSETQ. V lost 0 bases and J lost 1, with 8 bases in between. The CDR3 nucleotides read TGCGCCAGCAGCTTGGTAGGGGTATCCTACAATGAGCAGTTCTTC. Residues: CASSLVGVSYNEQFF.

The count of this clone is one. This chain links TRBV19 with TRBJ2-7; tentative D call: TRBD2 (7 bases). CDR3 length equals 14 residues. The V end lost 6 bases, the J end lost 3 bases, and 15 bases lay between the germline ends. CDR1 and CDR2 (germline): LNHDA, SQIVND (reference sequence). For the CDR3, the DNA is TGTGCCAGTAGGCGGGGGCAAGACTTCTACGAGCAGTACTTC. It translates to CASRRGQDFYEQYF.

This clone was seen a few times. The rearrangement links TRBV6-5 to TRBJ1-2, with D tentatively TRBD1 (5 bases). The CDR3 spans 14 residues. V lost 8 bases and J 2 bases, leaving 15 bases between the germline ends. The germline gives CDR1 MNHEY, CDR2 SVGAGI. CDR3 nucleotide sequence: TGTGCCAGCGGGAAGGACATAGCAAACTATGGCTACACCTTC. This gives the protein CASGKDIANYGYTF.

The chain couples TRBV7-9 to TRBJ2-7; D is possibly TRBD1 (6 bases). Germline V gene sequence: CDR1 SEHNR, CDR2 FQNEAQ (reference sequence). Trimming stripped 5 bases from V and 3 bases from J, with 26 bases between. The CDR3 spans 18 residues. The CDR3 reads CASSPSQPDPTGHYEQYF. CDR3 in DNA: TGTGCCAGCAGCCCAAGCCAGCCCGATCCTACAGGGCACTACGAGCAGTACTTC.

The V gene is TRBV6-1, the J gene TRBJ2-3; tentative D call: TRBD2 (5 bases). With 0 bases removed from V and 11 bases from J, the gap between germline ends came to 9 bases. The CDR3 sequence is 12 residues long. CDR1 and CDR2 from the germline V gene are MNHNS and SASEGT. CDR3 nucleotides: TGTGCCAGCAGTGAAGCGCTCGGGATGCAGTATTTT. Translated, it gives CASSEALGMQYF.

With regard to this clone: Other DNA sequences from this sample encode an identical CDR3 as well. The chain employs TRBV7-9 and TRBJ2-5; D possibly corresponds to TRBD1 (5 bases). V lost 5 bases and J lost 0, with 16 bases in between. Germline CDR1 reads SEHNR; CDR2 reads FQNEAQ (reference sequence). The CDR3 spans 16 residues. CDR3 loop: CASSPGFPLYQETQYF. CDR3 bases: TGTGCCAGCAGCCCAGGGTTCCCCTTGTACCAAGAGACCCAGTACTTC.

The chain has TRBV11-2 and TRBJ2-2, with 9 nucleotides matching TRBD1. Germline-derived CDR1 and CDR2 are SGHAT and FQNNGV. The CDR3 contains 16 residues. V shed 6 bases and J 1 base; nucleotides not matched to a gene: 6. The CDR3 sequence: CASRRLGQGNTGELFF. The CDR3, as DNA: TGTGCCAGCAGACGCTTGGGACAGGGGAACACCGGGGAGCTGTTTTTT.

This clone was observed a few times. The chain has TRBV6-1 and TRBJ2-7; D not resolved. V shed 6 bases and J shed 0 bases, with 6 bases lying between them. Germline assignment: CDR1 MNHNS and CDR2 SASEGT. There are 12 residues in the CDR3. CDR3 sequence: CASRLSSYEQYF. The CDR3 nucleotides read TGTGCCAGCAGGCTGAGCTCCTACGAGCAGTACTTC.

The chain combines TRBV27 with TRBJ2-2; TRBD1 agrees at 8 bases. Trimming cost V 5 bases and J 13 bases; bases outside gene matches: 9. The CDR3 covers 13 residues. Germline V CDR1 and CDR2: MNHEY, SMNVEV (reference sequence). CDR3 DNA sequence: TGTGCCAGCAGTCTTAGGACAGGGCAAACGCTGTTTTTT. As protein: CASSLRTGQTLFF.

The DNA of the CDR3 is TGCAGCGCAGTGGGAGCAGGAAACACCATATATTTT. The encoded protein is CSAVGAGNTIYF. The chain uses TRBV29-1 and TRBJ1-3; the D is unclear. Germline V gene sequence: CDR1 SQVTM, CDR2 ANQGSEA. The CDR3 has 12 residues. Trimming took off 7 bases at V and 4 bases at J, with 11 bases between the two ends.

J is TRBJ2-5 and V is TRBV4-2; TRBD2 aligns across 8 bases. Germline V lookup: CDR1 LGHNA, CDR2 YNFKEQ. Trimming cost V 1 base and J 5 bases; bases outside gene matches: 15. The CDR3 consists of 18 residues. Here the CDR3 reads CASSQGLSGRGAEETQYF. For the CDR3, the DNA is TGTGCCAGCAGCCAAGGTCTAAGTGGGCGGGGGGCGGAGGAGACCCAGTACTTC.

The sample holds a few counts of this clone. The chain is built from TRBV19 and TRBJ1-2; 7 bases match TRBD1. CDR1 is LNHDA and CDR2 is SQIVND in the germline V gene (reference sequence). CDR3 length equals 14 residues. Trimming removed 10 bases from V and 8 bases from J; junction bases left unmatched: 16. CDR3 nucleotides: TGTGCCACCACCCCCACCGCAGGGGGGTACGGCTACACCTTC. Amino acid sequence: CATTPTAGGYGYTF. The full variable domain, its missing parts supplied by reference TRBV19 and TRBJ1-2, is DGGITQSPKYLFRKEGQNVTLSCEQNLNHDAMYWYRQDPGQGLRLIYYSQIVNDFQKGDIAEGYSVSREKKESFPLTVTSAQKNPTAFYLCATTPTAGGYGYTFGSGTRLTVV.

The chain employs TRBV7-2 and TRBJ1-1; D remains ambiguous. This CDR3 spans 14 amino acids. V dropped 3 bases and J dropped 5 bases, with 13 bases sitting between them. CDR1 is SGHTA, CDR2 FQGNSA, per germline. CDR3 amino acids: CASSFGPAGTEAFF. The CDR3 coding sequence is TGTGCCAGCAGCTTTGGGCCGGCGGGGACTGAAGCTTTCTTT.

The chain uses TRBV13 and TRBJ1-3; the D gene is possibly TRBD1 (5 bases). The CDR3 extends over 14 amino acids. Germline lookup yields CDR1 PRHDT and CDR2 FYEKMQ (reference sequence). With 5 bases removed from V and 3 bases from J, the gap between germline ends came to 11 bases. The CDR3 loop is CASSGAMDGNTIYF. The DNA for the CDR3 is TGTGCCAGCAGCGGGGCCATGGATGGAAACACCATATATTTT.

The chain's CDR3 is CASSLPGQGSGETQYF. The DNA of the CDR3 is TGTGCCAGCAGCTTGCCGGGACAGGGGTCGGGAGAGACCCAGTACTTC. The chain recombines TRBV5-6 with TRBJ2-5, with 10 positions matching TRBD1. CDR3 length: 16 residues. V lost 1 base, J lost 4 bases, and 7 bases stayed unmatched. Germline V gives CDR1 SGHDT, CDR2 YYEEEE.

The V call is TRBV29-1, the J call TRBJ1-1, with a possible D match to TRBD1 (6 bases). The V gene lost 6 bases and the J gene lost 0 bases, with 11 bases spanning the gap. CDR1 and CDR2 (germline): SQVTM, ANQGSEA. This CDR3 is 13 amino acids long. CDR3: CSVTGTLNTEAFF. CDR3 DNA: TGCAGCGTGACCGGGACACTGAACACTGAAGCTTTCTTT. Full variable domain (rest looked up from reference TRBV29-1 and TRBJ1-1): SAVISQKPSRDICQRGTSLTIQCQVDSQVTMMFWYRQQPGQSLTLIATANQGSEATYESGFVIDKFPISRPNLTFSTLTVSNMSPEDSSIYLCSVTGTLNTEAFFGQGTRLTVV.

The chain employs TRBV9 and TRBJ1-1, with 7 bases identical to TRBD1. V was clipped by 3 bases and J by 1 base; unmatched bases: 6. Looked up from germline, CDR1 is SGDLS and CDR2 is YYNGEE. The CDR3 loop spans 15 amino acids. The CDR3 sequence: CASSGQGTANTEAFF. The CDR3 region has the DNA TGTGCCAGCAGCGGACAGGGTACAGCGAACACTGAAGCTTTCTTT. Full variable domain (rest looked up from reference TRBV9 and TRBJ1-1): DSGVTQTPKHLITATGQRVTLRCSPRSGDLSVYWYQQSLDQGLQFLIQYYNGEERAKGNILERFSAQQFPDLHSELNLSSLELGDSALYFCASSGQGTANTEAFFGQGTRLTVV.

The chain couples TRBV5-1 to TRBJ2-7; 11 nucleotides agree with TRBD2. Germline V gives CDR1 SGHRS, CDR2 YFSETQ. V dropped 4 bases and J dropped 5; count of bases not matched to a gene: 11. This CDR3 comprises 16 residues. CDR3 bases: TGCGCCAGCAGCCCCGGGCTAGCGGGGGGTGGCGACGAGCAGTACTTC. It specifies CASSPGLAGGGDEQYF.

V is TRBV15 and J is TRBJ1-6, with D uncertain. Germline assignment: CDR1 LNHNV and CDR2 YYDKDF (reference sequence). The ends were cut back, 9 bases at V and 0 bases at J, with 9 bases in the middle. The CDR3 runs to 14 residues. The CDR3 is CATKAGSYNSPLHF. The CDR3 DNA follows: TGTGCCACAAAGGCAGGCTCCTATAATTCACCCCTCCACTTT.

The rearrangement uses TRBV5-1 and TRBJ1-1, with D uncertain. CDR1 and CDR2 (germline): SGHRS, YFSETQ. The germline V and J ends were trimmed by 0 bases and 4 bases, with 13 bases remaining between them. This CDR3 spans 15 amino acids. The CDR3 protein is CASSLGGNQFTEAFF. The CDR3 nucleotides read TGCGCCAGCAGCTTGGGAGGGAATCAGTTCACTGAAGCTTTCTTT. The variable domain in full, completed from reference TRBV5-1 and TRBJ1-1, reads KAGVTQTPRYLIKTRGQQVTLSCSPISGHRSVSWYQQTPGQGLQFLFEYFSETQRNKGNFPGRFSGRQFSNSRSEMNVSTLELGDSALYLCASSLGGNQFTEAFFGQGTRLTVV.

The chain has TRBV5-1 and TRBJ2-3; 9 positions agree with TRBD2. V gave up 4 bases and J gave up 4 bases; unmatched junction bases: 4. Germline V gene sequence: CDR1 SGHRS, CDR2 YFSETQ. The CDR3 runs 14 residues. CDR3 residues: CASSVGLAADTQYF. CDR3 DNA sequence: TGCGCCAGCAGCGTGGGACTAGCAGCAGATACGCAGTATTTT.

The CDR3 sequence is CASSPIFRANTGELFF. For the CDR3, the DNA is TGTGCCAGCAGTCCGATCTTCAGGGCGAACACCGGGGAGCTGTTTTTT. The chain couples TRBV6-6 to TRBJ2-2; TRBD1 is a possible D gene (5 bases). Germline CDR1 is MNHNY and CDR2 is SVGAGI (reference sequence). V shed 5 bases and J shed 0 bases, with 13 bases lying between them. CDR3 size: 16 residues.

The chain combines TRBV19 with TRBJ1-1; no clear D gene. The germline V gene encodes CDR1 LNHDA and CDR2 SQIVND (reference sequence). This CDR3 comprises 10 residues. Trimming took off 8 bases at V and 4 bases at J, with 5 bases between the two ends. CDR3 in amino acids: CASGRTEAFF. DNA for the CDR3: TGTGCCAGTGGGCGCACTGAAGCTTTCTTT.

This clone was seen a single time. The rearrangement uses TRBV29-1 and TRBJ2-5, with TRBD2 as a possible D gene (6 bases). Germline V lookup: CDR1 SQVTM, CDR2 ANQGSEA. With 6 bases removed from V and 5 bases from J, the gap between germline ends came to 16 bases. The CDR3 length is 13 residues. The chain's CDR3 is CSVSGTGRETQYF. CDR3 bases: TGCAGCGTGTCCGGGACTGGGCGGGAGACCCAGTACTTC.

This chain connects TRBV4-3 to TRBJ2-2; 12 nucleotides agree with TRBD2. The germline gives CDR1 LGHNA, CDR2 YSLEER. The CDR3 sequence is 16 residues long. The trim removed 1 base at V and 5 bases at J, leaving 2 bases unmatched. CDR3 sequence: CASSQVLAGGTGELFF. The CDR3 DNA reads as TGCGCCAGCAGCCAAGTCCTAGCGGGGGGGACCGGGGAGCTGTTTTTT.

The gene calls are TRBV19 and TRBJ2-3, with 7 bases identical to TRBD2. The V gene's germline CDR1 is LNHDA and CDR2 SQIVND (reference sequence). V lost 5 bases and J lost 5; bases outside the gene matches: 7. This CDR3 is 14 amino acids long. CDR3 sequence: CASSGLAVRDTQYF. The DNA of the CDR3 is TGTGCCAGTAGTGGCCTAGCGGTTCGAGATACGCAGTATTTT.

This chain joins TRBV27 and TRBJ1-5, with 8 bases fitting TRBD1. The CDR3 extends over 16 amino acids. The V segment lost 0 bases and the J segment 5 bases; nucleotides outside the gene matches: 6. Germline values: CDR1 MNHEY, CDR2 SMNVEV (reference sequence). CDR3 nucleotide sequence: TGTGCCAGCAGTTTATCCCGGACAGGGATAGATCAGCCCCAGCATTTT. It translates to CASSLSRTGIDQPQHF.

The CDR3 is CASSGDRDSLDTQYF. The CDR3 bases are TGTGCCAGCAGTGGGGACAGGGACTCCCTAGATACGCAGTATTTT. J is TRBJ2-3 and V is TRBV2; TRBD1 aligns across 9 bases. The germline V gene encodes CDR1 SNHLY and CDR2 FYNNEI. The CDR3 loop spans 15 amino acids. J was trimmed by 5 bases and V by 4 bases; bases with no gene match: 7. The full variable domain, with the rest looked up from reference TRBV2 and TRBJ2-3, is EPEVTQTPSHQVTQMGQEVILRCVPISNHLYFYWYRQILGQKVEFLVSFYNNEISEKSEIFDDQFSVERPDGSNFTLKIRSTKLEDSAMYFCASSGDRDSLDTQYFGPGTRLTVL.

The genes are TRBV27 and TRBJ1-4; TRBD1 might be the D (6 bases). CDR3 size: 15 residues. V shed 7 bases and J shed 5 bases, with 17 bases lying between them. The germline V gene has CDR1 MNHEY and CDR2 SMNVEV (reference sequence). The CDR3 DNA is TGTGCCAGCACTCTACCGGACAGCGAGAATGAAAAACTGTTTTTT. Translation gives CASTLPDSENEKLFF.

The V call is TRBV5-6, the J call TRBJ1-1, with D maybe TRBD1 (5 bases). This CDR3 region has 11 residues. Germline V gene data show CDR1 as SGHDT and CDR2 as YYEEEE. The germline V and J ends were trimmed by 4 bases and 6 bases, with 7 bases remaining between them. CDR3 amino acids: CASSQGAEAFF. Here the CDR3 DNA reads TGTGCCAGCAGCCAGGGCGCTGAAGCTTTCTTT.

This rearrangement joins TRBV5-4 to TRBJ2-5, with TRBD2 matching over 8 bases. V was clipped by 4 bases and J by 4 bases; unmatched bases: 9. Germline V gene sequence: CDR1 SGHNT, CDR2 YYREEE (reference sequence). The CDR3 spans 15 residues. This CDR3 reads CASSRGGRFAETQYF. The DNA for the CDR3 is TGTGCCAGCAGCCGGGGGGGAAGGTTCGCAGAGACCCAGTACTTC.

V usage is TRBV10-1 and J usage is TRBJ1-1, with D hard to call. CDR1 and CDR2 from the germline V gene are WNHNN and SYGVQD (reference sequence). This CDR3 has 13 amino acids. V was shortened by 2 bases and J by 2 bases, with 6 bases between the two germline ends. DNA of the CDR3: TGCGCCAGCAGTGAGCCGGGAAACACTGAAGCTTTCTTT. It encodes CASSEPGNTEAFF.